These 10 T cell receptor beta chains share one sample of origin, sequenced in a study of lymphopenia after photon versus proton radiotherapy. Generated by immunoSEQ multiplex PCR, the TCRdb table keeps only in-frame clones and is missing some. The sample yields 9,500 to 15,000 clones, approximately 88% seen once. The specimen comprised peripheral blood, sampled from a patient treated with proton-based radiotherapy. The receptors originated from a man in his 60s with pancreatic cancer.

This clone was counted a single time. V usage is TRBV7-2 and J usage is TRBJ1-3, with TRBD1 matching 8 bases. Germline-derived CDR1 and CDR2 are SGHTA and FQGNSA. The CDR3 has 16 residues. V shed 2 bases and J 4 bases; nucleotides not matched to a gene: 7. In DNA form, the CDR3 reads TGTGCCAGCAGCTTATTGGACAGGGTGGGCGGAAACACCATATATTTT. Amino acids: CASSLLDRVGGNTIYF.

The chain joins TRBV7-2 to TRBJ2-5; 11 positions agree with TRBD2. Germline CDR1 reads SGHTA; CDR2 reads FQGNSA. The CDR3 covers 16 residues. Unmatched junction bases numbered 6, after V lost 5 bases and J lost 1 base. The CDR3 nucleotides are TGTGCCAGCAGCCCTCGTAGCGGGAGGGCCCAAGAGACCCAGTACTTC. Translated, it gives CASSPRSGRAQETQYF.

In DNA, the CDR3 is TGTGCCAGCGGCCCAAGTTCCGGGAGGCTCACAGATACGCAGTATTTT. Translation gives CASGPSSGRLTDTQYF. The chain employs TRBV11-3 and TRBJ2-3; TRBD2 matches at 7 bases. After removal of 8 bases from V and 2 bases from J, the junction contained 13 bases not matched to a gene. The CDR3 has 16 amino acids. Looked up from germline, CDR1 is SGHNT and CDR2 is YENEEA.

V usage is TRBV7-8 and J usage is TRBJ2-7, with 9 bases lining up with TRBD1. With 6 bases clipped from V and 12 bases from J, the junction kept 9 bases outside the gene matches. There are 12 residues in the CDR3. In germline, CDR1 is SGHVS, CDR2 FQNEAQ. DNA for the CDR3: TGTGCCAGCAGTCAGGGACAGGGAGCATTGTACTTC. It codes for CASSQGQGALYF.

The V call is TRBV28, the J call TRBJ2-3; TRBD2 agrees at 8 bases. Trimming cost V 5 bases and J 3 bases; bases outside gene matches: 13. The CDR3 has 17 amino acids. The germline V gene encodes CDR1 MDHEN and CDR2 SYDVKM. CDR3 nucleotide sequence: TGTGCCAGCAGTCAACCTAGCGGGTCTCAAGGGACAGATACGCAGTATTTT. This codes for CASSQPSGSQGTDTQYF.

The chain recombines TRBV6-5 with TRBJ2-2; D might be TRBD2 (5 bases). Trimming pared 7 bases from V and 6 bases from J, leaving 15 bases between. The CDR3 loop spans 14 amino acids. The germline CDR1 and CDR2 sequences are MNHEY and SVGAGI. In DNA, the CDR3 is TGTGCCAGCAAAGCGACCGGGGTTGCCGGGGAGCTGTTTTTT. It encodes CASKATGVAGELFF.

J is TRBJ1-4 and V is TRBV5-8; the D gene is possibly TRBD1 (5 bases). Germline lookup yields CDR1 SGHTS and CDR2 YDEGEE. This CDR3 spans 16 amino acids. V was clipped by 0 bases and J by 6 bases, with 15 bases between them. CDR3 nucleotides: TGTGCCAGCAGCTTGGGTGGGACTATCGGGCATGAAAAACTGTTTTTT. Translated, it gives CASSLGGTIGHEKLFF.

The V and J genes are TRBV7-9 and TRBJ2-7; D uncertain. V lost 6 bases, J lost 3 bases, and 12 bases lay in between. Germline CDR1 and CDR2: SEHNR and FQNEAQ (reference sequence). CDR3 length: 13 residues. CDR3 nucleotides: TGTGCCAGCAGGCATCCTCTGGGCTACGAGCAGTACTTC. It yields the protein CASRHPLGYEQYF.

The rearrangement uses TRBV19 and TRBJ1-3; D is unclear. Trimming removed 4 bases at V and 0 bases at J, with 13 bases between. The CDR3 sequence is 16 residues long. Germline lookup yields CDR1 LNHDA and CDR2 SQIVND (reference sequence). This CDR3 reads CASSTLGLSSGNTIYF. The CDR3 DNA is TGTGCCAGTAGTACCCTTGGTTTGAGCTCTGGAAACACCATATATTTT. Drawing the rest from reference TRBV19 and TRBJ1-3, the complete variable domain is DGGITQSPKYLFRKEGQNVTLSCEQNLNHDAMYWYRQDPGQGLRLIYYSQIVNDFQKGDIAEGYSVSREKKESFPLTVTSAQKNPTAFYLCASSTLGLSSGNTIYFGEGSWLTVV.

J is TRBJ1-1 and V is TRBV2; TRBD1 aligns across 10 bases. The CDR3 is 14 residues long. The V gene end was trimmed by 7 bases and the J gene end by 10 bases; junction bases not matched to a gene: 12. Germline V gives CDR1 SNHLY, CDR2 FYNNEI. The CDR3 protein is CASTTGQGEVGAFF. In DNA, the CDR3 is TGTGCCAGCACTACCGGACAGGGGGAAGTAGGAGCTTTCTTT.